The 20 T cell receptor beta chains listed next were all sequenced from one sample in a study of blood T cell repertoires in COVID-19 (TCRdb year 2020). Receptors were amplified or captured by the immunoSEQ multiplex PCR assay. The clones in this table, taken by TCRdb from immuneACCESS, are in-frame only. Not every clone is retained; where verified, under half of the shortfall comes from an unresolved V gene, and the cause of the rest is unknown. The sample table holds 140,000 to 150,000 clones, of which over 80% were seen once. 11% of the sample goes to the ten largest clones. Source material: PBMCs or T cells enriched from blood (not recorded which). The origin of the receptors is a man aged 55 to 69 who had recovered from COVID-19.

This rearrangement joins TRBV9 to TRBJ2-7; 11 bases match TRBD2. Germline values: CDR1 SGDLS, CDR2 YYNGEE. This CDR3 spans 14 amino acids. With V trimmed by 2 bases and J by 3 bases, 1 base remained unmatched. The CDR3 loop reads CASSVTSGNYEQYF. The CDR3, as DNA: TGTGCCAGCAGCGTGACTAGCGGGAACTACGAGCAGTACTTC.

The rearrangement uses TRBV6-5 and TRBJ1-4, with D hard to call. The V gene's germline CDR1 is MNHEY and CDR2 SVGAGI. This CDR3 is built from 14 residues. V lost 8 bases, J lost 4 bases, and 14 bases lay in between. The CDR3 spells CASGARSYNEKLFF. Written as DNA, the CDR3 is TGTGCCAGCGGAGCCCGGTCGTATAATGAAAAACTGTTTTTT.

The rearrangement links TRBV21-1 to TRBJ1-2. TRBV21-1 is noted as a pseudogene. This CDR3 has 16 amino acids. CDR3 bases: TGTGCCAGCAGCAAATTGAGGCCCAAGGTGGCCTATGGCTACACCTTC. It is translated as CASSKLRPKVAYGYTF.

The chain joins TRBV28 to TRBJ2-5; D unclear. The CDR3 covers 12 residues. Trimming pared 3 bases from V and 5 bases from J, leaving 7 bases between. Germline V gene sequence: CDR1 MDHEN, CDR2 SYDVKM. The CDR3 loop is CASSLRRETQYF. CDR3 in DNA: TGTGCCAGCAGTTTGCGCCGGGAGACCCAGTACTTC.

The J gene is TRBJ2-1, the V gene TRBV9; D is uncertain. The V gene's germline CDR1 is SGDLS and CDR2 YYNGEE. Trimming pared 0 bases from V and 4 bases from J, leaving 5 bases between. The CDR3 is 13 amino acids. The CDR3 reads CASSVASYNEQFF. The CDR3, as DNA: TGTGCCAGCAGCGTAGCCAGTTACAATGAGCAGTTCTTC. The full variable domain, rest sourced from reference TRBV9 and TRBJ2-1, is DSGVTQTPKHLITATGQRVTLRCSPRSGDLSVYWYQQSLDQGLQFLIQYYNGEERAKGNILERFSAQQFPDLHSELNLSSLELGDSALYFCASSVASYNEQFFGPGTRLTVL.

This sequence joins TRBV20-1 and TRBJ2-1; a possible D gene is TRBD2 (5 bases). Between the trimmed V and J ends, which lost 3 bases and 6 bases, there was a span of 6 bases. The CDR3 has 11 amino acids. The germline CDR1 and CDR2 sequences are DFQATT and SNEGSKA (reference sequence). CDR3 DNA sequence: TGCAGTGCTAGCGGGATCAATGAGCAGTTCTTC. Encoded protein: CSASGINEQFF.

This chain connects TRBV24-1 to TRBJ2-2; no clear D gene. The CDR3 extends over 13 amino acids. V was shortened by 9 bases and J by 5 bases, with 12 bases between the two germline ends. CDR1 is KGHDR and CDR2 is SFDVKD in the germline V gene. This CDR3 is CATDHPRTGELFF. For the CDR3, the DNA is TGTGCCACCGACCACCCTAGGACCGGGGAGCTGTTTTTT.

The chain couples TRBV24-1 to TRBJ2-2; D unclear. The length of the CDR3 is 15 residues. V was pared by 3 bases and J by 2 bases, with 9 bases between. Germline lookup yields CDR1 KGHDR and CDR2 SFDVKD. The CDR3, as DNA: TGTGCCACCAGTGATGCTCGGAGAAACACCGGGGAGCTGTTTTTT. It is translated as CATSDARRNTGELFF.

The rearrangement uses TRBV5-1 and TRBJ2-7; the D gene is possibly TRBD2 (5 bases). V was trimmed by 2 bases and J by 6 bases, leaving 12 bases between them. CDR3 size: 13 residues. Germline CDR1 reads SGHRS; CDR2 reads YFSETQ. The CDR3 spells CASSFSIGGEQYF. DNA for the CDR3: TGCGCCAGCAGCTTCTCCATTGGAGGCGAGCAGTACTTC.

The CDR3 sequence: CASSHPPRGQGTGELFF. In DNA, the CDR3 is TGCGCCAGCAGCCATCCCCCCCGAGGACAGGGCACCGGGGAGCTGTTTTTT. The rearrangement links TRBV4-1 to TRBJ2-2; 8 nucleotides agree with TRBD1. CDR3 length: 17 residues. Germline CDR1 reads MGHRA; CDR2 reads YSYEKL. V was pared by 3 bases and J by 4 bases, with 10 bases of the junction left unmatched.

The CDR3 region is CASSEARQGVQPQHF. The CDR3 DNA is TGTGCCAGCAGTGAAGCGAGACAGGGGGTTCAGCCCCAGCATTTT. The V call is TRBV2, the J call TRBJ1-5; 9 nucleotides line up with TRBD1. The CDR3 covers 15 residues. Trimming cost V 0 bases and J 6 bases; bases outside gene matches: 3. Germline CDR1 SNHLY, CDR2 FYNNEI.

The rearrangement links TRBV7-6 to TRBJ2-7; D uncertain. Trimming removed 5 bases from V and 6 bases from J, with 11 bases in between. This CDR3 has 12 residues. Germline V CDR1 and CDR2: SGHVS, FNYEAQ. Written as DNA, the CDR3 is TGTGCCAGCAGCCAAAACCGAGGCGAGCAGTACTTC. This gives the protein CASSQNRGEQYF.

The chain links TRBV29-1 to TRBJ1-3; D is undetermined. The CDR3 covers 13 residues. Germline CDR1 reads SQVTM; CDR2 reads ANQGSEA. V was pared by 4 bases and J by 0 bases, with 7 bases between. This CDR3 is CSVAGSSGNTIYF. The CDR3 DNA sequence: TGCAGCGTTGCGGGGAGCTCTGGAAACACCATATATTTT.

CDR3 bases: TGCAGCGTTAGTAGCGGGAGGAACGAGCAGTACTTC. Encoded protein: CSVSSGRNEQYF. The J gene is TRBJ2-7, the V gene TRBV29-1; TRBD2 aligns across 10 bases. This CDR3 has 12 residues. Germline assignment: CDR1 SQVTM and CDR2 ANQGSEA. The V gene end was trimmed by 5 bases and the J gene end by 5 bases; junction bases not matched to a gene: 3.

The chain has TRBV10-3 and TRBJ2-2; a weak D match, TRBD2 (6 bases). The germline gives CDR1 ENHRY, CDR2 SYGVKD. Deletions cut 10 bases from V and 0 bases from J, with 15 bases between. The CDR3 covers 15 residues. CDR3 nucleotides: TGTGCCACCCAAACCGGGGGAGCGAACACCGGGGAGCTGTTTTTT. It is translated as CATQTGGANTGELFF.

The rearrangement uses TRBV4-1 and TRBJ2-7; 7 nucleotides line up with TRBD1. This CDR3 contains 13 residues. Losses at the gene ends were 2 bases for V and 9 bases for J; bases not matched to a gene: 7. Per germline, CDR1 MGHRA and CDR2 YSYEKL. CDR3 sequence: CASSQPGQVGQYF. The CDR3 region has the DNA TGCGCCAGCAGCCAACCCGGACAGGTAGGGCAGTACTTC.

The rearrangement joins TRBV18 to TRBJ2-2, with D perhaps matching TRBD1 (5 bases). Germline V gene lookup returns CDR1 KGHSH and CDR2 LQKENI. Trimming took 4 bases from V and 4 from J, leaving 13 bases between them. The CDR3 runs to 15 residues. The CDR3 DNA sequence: TGTGCCAGCTCACAAGGGGCACGAACCACCGGGGAGCTGTTTTTT. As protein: CASSQGARTTGELFF.

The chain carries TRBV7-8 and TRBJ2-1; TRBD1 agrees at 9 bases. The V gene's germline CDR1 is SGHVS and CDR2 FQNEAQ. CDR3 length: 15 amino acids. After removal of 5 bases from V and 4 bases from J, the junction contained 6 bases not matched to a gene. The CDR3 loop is CASSPPGQGYNEQFF. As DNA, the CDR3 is TGTGCCAGCAGCCCCCCGGGACAGGGATACAATGAGCAGTTCTTC.

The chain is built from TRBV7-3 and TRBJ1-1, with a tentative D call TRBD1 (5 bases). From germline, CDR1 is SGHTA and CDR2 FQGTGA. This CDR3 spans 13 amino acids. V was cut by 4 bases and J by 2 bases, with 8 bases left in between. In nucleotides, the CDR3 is TGTGCCAGCAGCTCACAGGTCAACACTGAAGCTTTCTTT. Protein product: CASSSQVNTEAFF. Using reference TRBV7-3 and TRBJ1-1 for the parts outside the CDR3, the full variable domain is GAGVSQTPSNKVTEKGKYVELRCDPISGHTALYWYRQSLGQGPEFLIYFQGTGAADDSGLPNDRFFAVRPEGSVSTLKIQRTERGDSAVYLCASSSQVNTEAFFGQGTRLTVV.

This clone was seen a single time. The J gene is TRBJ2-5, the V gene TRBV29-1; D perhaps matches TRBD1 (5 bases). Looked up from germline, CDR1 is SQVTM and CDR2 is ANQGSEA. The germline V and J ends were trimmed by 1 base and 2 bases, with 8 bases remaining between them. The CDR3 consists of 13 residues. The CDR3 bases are TGCAGCGTTGAAGTATCAGGGCAAGAGACCCAGTACTTC. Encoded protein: CSVEVSGQETQYF.